These 32 T cell receptor beta chains were sequenced from one sample in a study of Ad26.COV2.S vaccination and SARS-CoV-2 variants. The method was immunoSEQ multiplex PCR; TCRdb's version includes in-frame clones alone and lacks a portion of them. The sample lists 300,000 to 400,000 clones; roughly 84% were seen once. Treatment here: 15 to 20 received Ad26.COV2.S at low or high dose, single or two shots; roughly five received placebo; per-sample allocation not given. The study sampled participants on day 63 after the first vaccine or placebo injection. The input for sequencing was peripheral blood, taken in a trial of Ad26.COV2.S vaccine versus placebo. The origin of the receptors is a person between 18 and 59 years old who received the Ad26.COV2.S COVID-19 vaccine or a placebo.

A note on this clone: With only one base between it and a far larger clone, this is likely a read error. The same CDR3 is also encoded by other DNA sequences in this sample. The CDR3 nucleotides read TGTGCCAGCAGTCTCCCCTCCTACGAGCAGTACTTC. Amino acids: CASSLPSYEQYF. The chain uses TRBV27 and TRBJ2-7, with D unresolved. From germline, CDR1 is MNHEY and CDR2 SMNVEV (reference sequence). V gave up 5 bases and J gave up 0 bases, with 5 bases separating them. CDR3 size: 12 residues.

V and J are TRBV11-3 and TRBJ2-2, with TRBD1 matching 8 bases. CDR1 is SGHNT and CDR2 is YENEEA in the germline V gene. The CDR3 has 15 amino acids. V shed 5 bases and J 4 bases; nucleotides not matched to a gene: 6. The CDR3: CASSRTGGGTGELFF. The CDR3, as DNA: TGTGCCAGCAGCCGCACAGGGGGTGGCACCGGGGAGCTGTTTTTT. Filled out from reference TRBV11-3 and TRBJ2-2, the complete variable domain reads EAGVVQSPRYKIIEKKQPVAFWCNPISGHNTLYWYLQNLGQGPELLIRYENEEAVDDSQLPKDRFSAERLKGVDSTLKIQPAELGDSAVYLCASSRTGGGTGELFFGEGSRLTVL.

The V gene is TRBV4-2, the J gene TRBJ1-5, with TRBD1 as a possible D gene (6 bases). Germline V gene data show CDR1 as LGHNA and CDR2 as YNFKEQ. This CDR3 spans 13 amino acids. Between the trimmed V and J ends, which lost 4 bases and 7 bases, there was a span of 11 bases. Here the CDR3 DNA reads TGTGCCAGCAGCCCTGAGAGGGGGCAGCCCCAGCATTTT. This encodes CASSPERGQPQHF.

V usage is TRBV5-1 and J usage is TRBJ2-1; no clear D gene. The CDR3 length is 14 residues. Per the germline V gene, CDR1 is SGHRS and CDR2 is YFSETQ. Trimming stripped 0 bases from V and 8 bases from J, with 12 bases between. CDR3 sequence reads: CASSLGQMNDEQFF. CDR3 sequence (DNA): TGCGCCAGCAGCTTGGGCCAGATGAACGATGAGCAGTTCTTC.

The V and J genes are TRBV6-5 and TRBJ2-7; maybe TRBD1 (6 bases). Germline CDR1 MNHEY, CDR2 SVGAGI. Trimming removed 6 bases at V and 3 bases at J, with 12 bases between. The CDR3 runs to 13 residues. CDR3 residues: CASRSTGNYEQYF. The DNA for the CDR3 is TGTGCCAGCAGGTCAACAGGGAACTACGAGCAGTACTTC.

The chain uses TRBV11-2 and TRBJ2-3; D is possibly TRBD2 (6 bases). Germline V lookup: CDR1 SGHAT, CDR2 FQNNGV. CDR3 size: 16 residues. Trimming took 1 base from V and 2 from J, leaving 13 bases between them. In DNA, the CDR3 is TGTGCCAGCAGCTTAGTTGGGGGGATATCCACAGATACGCAGTATTTT. Its translation is CASSLVGGISTDTQYF.

The rearrangement joins TRBV7-6 to TRBJ2-7; no firm D call. Trimming shortened V by 5 bases and J by 3 bases, and 17 bases separated the two germline ends. Looked up from germline, CDR1 is SGHVS and CDR2 is FNYEAQ. The CDR3 is 15 amino acids. In DNA form, the CDR3 reads TGTGCCAGCAGCCCACGGAGCGACTTTCGCTACGAGCAGTACTTC. It translates to CASSPRSDFRYEQYF.

The chain recombines TRBV12-5 with TRBJ1-1, with 7 bases fitting TRBD1. V lost 5 bases to trimming and J lost 4 bases; unmatched junction nucleotides: 13. CDR3 length: 16 amino acids. Looked up from germline, CDR1 is LGHNT and CDR2 is FRNRAP. The chain's CDR3 is CASGLTIGGVGTEAFF. The CDR3 bases are TGTGCTAGTGGTCTAACAATAGGGGGCGTTGGCACTGAAGCTTTCTTT.

Here the CDR3 reads CASSLEVGRGNVYGYTF. The CDR3 DNA reads as TGTGCCAGCAGCTTAGAAGTTGGCAGGGGAAATGTGTATGGCTACACCTTC. This chain uses TRBV7-2 with TRBJ1-2; TRBD1 is a possible D gene (6 bases). Germline V gene lookup returns CDR1 SGHTA and CDR2 FQGNSA. The CDR3 is 17 residues long. The germline V and J ends were trimmed by 1 base and 5 bases, with 20 bases remaining between them.

The rearrangement links TRBV19 to TRBJ1-1, with D uncertain. Germline V gene sequence: CDR1 LNHDA, CDR2 SQIVND (reference sequence). The CDR3 has 15 amino acids. Between the trimmed V and J ends, which lost 5 bases and 6 bases, there was a span of 19 bases. Written as DNA, the CDR3 is TGTGCCAGTAGTGGTATCATGAGGGTTGAGGCTGAAGCTTTCTTT. Its protein is CASSGIMRVEAEAFF.

The chain joins TRBV12-5 to TRBJ1-1, with 7 bases that match TRBD1. Per germline, CDR1 LGHNT and CDR2 FRNRAP. J lost 1 base, V lost 3 bases, and 14 bases had no gene match. The CDR3 spans 18 residues. CDR3 loop: CASGFGVGPTGKNTEAFF. DNA for the CDR3: TGTGCTAGTGGTTTCGGTGTGGGCCCGACAGGGAAGAACACTGAAGCTTTCTTT. Filled out from reference TRBV12-5 and TRBJ1-1, the complete variable domain reads DARVTQTPRHKVTEMGQEVTMRCQPILGHNTVFWYRQTMMQGLELLAYFRNRAPLDDSGMPKDRFSAEMPDATLATLKIQPSEPRDSAVYFCASGFGVGPTGKNTEAFFGQGTRLTVV.

This clone was picked up one time. DNA of the CDR3: TGTGCCAGCAGCTCCACTTCCCGGGATCTGAGGGTGGAAAAACTGTTTTTT. Protein product: CASSSTSRDLRVEKLFF. The rearrangement links TRBV7-6 to TRBJ1-4, with D uncertain. Germline lookup yields CDR1 SGHVS and CDR2 FNYEAQ. The V end lost 4 bases, the J end lost 8 bases, and 23 bases lay between the germline ends. CDR3 size: 17 residues.

This chain links TRBV6-1 with TRBJ1-4, with D possibly matching TRBD1 (6 bases). The CDR3 sequence is 15 residues long. The V end lost 3 bases, the J end lost 4 bases, and 12 bases lay between the germline ends. Germline CDR1 and CDR2: MNHNS and SASEGT. The DNA for the CDR3 is TGTGCCAGCAGTGAGACAGGCTTCAATAATGAAAAACTGTTTTTT. Translation: CASSETGFNNEKLFF.

Only one count was recorded for this clone. V usage is TRBV5-4 and J usage is TRBJ2-7; 7 positions match TRBD2. The J segment lost 2 bases and the V segment lost 0 bases, leaving 5 bases of the junction unmatched. The CDR3 loop spans 15 amino acids. Germline V gives CDR1 SGHNT, CDR2 YYREEE (reference sequence). CDR3 coding DNA: TGTGCCAGCAGCTTGGTGGTGGGGGGGGCCTACGAGCAGTACTTC. It is translated as CASSLVVGGAYEQYF.

The chain employs TRBV5-6 and TRBJ2-7; 8 bases fit TRBD1. This CDR3 has 14 amino acids. Germline loops: CDR1 SGHDT, CDR2 YYEEEE. The V and J ends lost 0 bases and 6 bases, in that order; junction bases with no gene match: 5. The CDR3 reads CASSLGQGKVEQYF. The CDR3 DNA sequence: TGTGCCAGCAGCTTGGGACAGGGGAAGGTCGAGCAGTACTTC.

The chain has TRBV18 and TRBJ1-5, with D perhaps matching TRBD1 (5 bases). The ends were cut back, 3 bases at V and 0 bases at J, with 21 bases in the middle. The length of the CDR3 is 19 residues. From germline, CDR1 is KGHSH and CDR2 LQKENI. Here the CDR3 reads CASSPTGSIRPISNQPQHF. CDR3 DNA: TGTGCCAGCTCACCTACAGGTTCGATTCGCCCCATTAGCAATCAGCCCCAGCATTTT.

The rearrangement links TRBV25-1 to TRBJ2-7; 9 nucleotides line up with TRBD1. This CDR3 comprises 14 residues. V lost 5 bases, J lost 4 bases, and 6 bases stayed unmatched. Germline-derived CDR1 and CDR2 are MGHDK and SYGVNS. CDR3 protein: CASSRTGGSYEQYF. The DNA of the CDR3 is TGTGCCAGCAGTCGCACAGGGGGCTCGTACGAGCAGTACTTC.

The chain is built from TRBV5-8 and TRBJ2-7; D remains unclear. V was shortened by 2 bases and J by 3 bases, with 9 bases between the two germline ends. This CDR3 contains 13 residues. Germline V gene lookup returns CDR1 SGHTS and CDR2 YDEGEE. The CDR3 is CASSFRHHYEQYF. The CDR3 DNA reads TGTGCCAGCAGCTTTAGACACCACTACGAGCAGTACTTC.

V gene TRBV15 combines with J gene TRBJ1-1, with D possibly matching TRBD1 (5 bases). Germline CDR1 LNHNV, CDR2 YYDKDF (reference sequence). V gave up 0 bases and J gave up 5 bases, with 13 bases separating them. The CDR3 is 15 residues long. The CDR3 sequence: CATSRDLGLGTEAFF. CDR3 in DNA: TGTGCCACCAGCAGAGATCTGGGGCTAGGGACTGAAGCTTTCTTT. The variable domain in full, with the rest retrieved from reference TRBV15 and TRBJ1-1, is DAMVIQNPRYQVTQFGKPVTLSCSQTLNHNVMYWYQQKSSQAPKLLFHYYDKDFNNEADTPDNFQSRRPNTSFCFLDIRSPGLGDTAMYLCATSRDLGLGTEAFFGQGTRLTVV.

The chain recombines TRBV6-1 with TRBJ2-1; D is undetermined. CDR1 is MNHNS and CDR2 is SASEGT in the germline V gene. The CDR3 spans 13 residues. Trimming left V 1 base short and J 12 bases short, with 13 bases between. The CDR3 spells CASSEVSVHGQFF. The DNA for the CDR3 is TGTGCCAGCAGTGAAGTAAGTGTGCATGGGCAGTTCTTC.

The chain is built from TRBV6-4 and TRBJ2-3; the match to TRBD2 covers 9 bases. Germline lookup yields CDR1 MRHNA and CDR2 SNTAGT. This CDR3 region has 18 residues. Trimming took 0 bases from V and 1 from J; bases not matched to a gene: 8. In nucleotides, the CDR3 is TGTGCCAGCAGTGACTCTAGGGGGAGCGGGGGGCGCACAGATACGCAGTATTTT. Protein: CASSDSRGSGGRTDTQYF.

The V and J genes are TRBV6-1 and TRBJ1-4; D may be TRBD1 (6 bases). V was clipped by 4 bases and J by 8 bases, with 20 bases between them. The CDR3 is 16 amino acids. Germline CDR1 is MNHNS and CDR2 is SASEGT. The CDR3 is CASSATGKRGGEKLFF. The CDR3 coding sequence is TGTGCCAGCAGTGCCACAGGGAAAAGGGGCGGAGAAAAACTGTTTTTT.

This chain connects TRBV6-2 or TRBV6-3 to TRBJ2-2, with D possibly being TRBD1 (6 bases). The CDR3 is 15 residues long. Germline V gene lookup returns CDR1 MNHEY and CDR2 SVGEGT. Trimming removed 3 bases at V and 6 bases at J, with 14 bases between. The CDR3 loop reads CASSYWGHSAGELFF. CDR3 sequence (DNA): TGTGCCAGCAGTTATTGGGGGCATAGTGCCGGGGAGCTGTTTTTT.

This chain connects TRBV2 to TRBJ1-1; TRBD1 aligns across 9 bases. This CDR3 is 12 amino acids long. V dropped 9 bases and J dropped 5; count of bases not matched to a gene: 4. CDR1 SNHLY and CDR2 FYNNEI come from the germline V gene. The CDR3 DNA sequence: TGTGCCAGGGACAGGGGTAAGACTGAAGCTTTCTTT. This gives the protein CARDRGKTEAFF.

This chain uses TRBV7-6 with TRBJ1-2; 8 nucleotides agree with TRBD1. The CDR3 contains 15 residues. From germline, CDR1 is SGHVS and CDR2 FNYEAQ. V was clipped by 5 bases and J by 7 bases; unmatched bases: 12. The CDR3 coding sequence is TGTGCCAGCAGCCAGGGGGACAGGCCCCGGGGTGGCTACACCTTC. Translating it yields CASSQGDRPRGGYTF. Complete variable domain (other parts from reference TRBV7-6 and TRBJ1-2): GAGVSQSPRYKVTKRGQDVALRCDPISGHVSLYWYRQALGQGPEFLTYFNYEAQQDKSGLPNDRFSAERPEGSISTLTIQRTEQRDSAMYRCASSQGDRPRGGYTFGSGTRLTVV.

V usage is TRBV7-6 and J usage is TRBJ2-7; D may be TRBD1 or TRBD2 (5 bases each). The CDR3 is made up of 16 amino acids. Germline V gene data show CDR1 as SGHVS and CDR2 as FNYEAQ. V lost 0 bases to trimming and J lost 4 bases, with 16 bases between them. CDR3 coding DNA: TGTGCCAGCAGCTTAGCGGTCGGGGACCCAGGGTACGAGCAGTACTTC. It encodes CASSLAVGDPGYEQYF.

The rearrangement links TRBV6-5 to TRBJ1-6, with 7 bases identical to TRBD1. CDR1 MNHEY and CDR2 SVGAGI come from the germline V gene. CDR3 length equals 15 residues. The junction had 4 bases not matched to a gene; V was cut back by 0 bases and J by 8 bases. The CDR3 loop is CASSYSYRGDSPLHF. In nucleotides, the CDR3 is TGTGCCAGCAGTTACTCGTACAGGGGAGATTCACCCCTCCACTTT.

With respect to this clone: This CDR3 is also generated by other DNA sequences in the sample. The V call is TRBV9, the J call TRBJ1-1; 7 bases are shared with TRBD1. Germline CDR1 and CDR2: SGDLS and YYNGEE. Unmatched junction bases numbered 8, after V lost 4 bases and J lost 5 bases. The CDR3 length is 14 residues. CDR3 region: CASSPRQGGTEAFF. The CDR3 DNA reads as TGTGCCAGCAGCCCCCGGCAGGGGGGGACTGAAGCTTTCTTT.

This rearrangement joins TRBV5-1 to TRBJ1-1; no clear D gene. The V gene lost 0 bases and the J gene lost 8 bases, with 5 bases spanning the gap. The germline gives CDR1 SGHRS, CDR2 YFSETQ. The CDR3 consists of 11 residues. CDR3 DNA: TGCGCCAGCAGCTTGGGGGCCGAAGCTTTCTTT. This encodes CASSLGAEAFF.

The gene calls are TRBV19 and TRBJ2-2; the D is unclear. Trimming removed 4 bases at V and 1 base at J, with 13 bases between. Looked up from germline, CDR1 is LNHDA and CDR2 is SQIVND (reference sequence). This CDR3 contains 16 residues. This chain's CDR3 is CASSTPRRGNTGELFF. CDR3 nucleotide sequence: TGTGCCAGTAGTACGCCCCGGCGCGGGAACACCGGGGAGCTGTTTTTT. Full variable domain (outside the CDR3, taken from reference TRBV19 and TRBJ2-2): DGGITQSPKYLFRKEGQNVTLSCEQNLNHDAMYWYRQDPGQGLRLIYYSQIVNDFQKGDIAEGYSVSREKKESFPLTVTSAQKNPTAFYLCASSTPRRGNTGELFFGEGSRLTVL.

Only one count was recorded for this clone. The rearrangement uses TRBV18 and TRBJ1-1, with TRBD1 as a possible D gene (5 bases). CDR1 KGHSH and CDR2 LQKENI come from the germline V gene. Trimming left V 3 bases short and J 9 bases short, with 11 bases between. There are 12 residues in the CDR3. CDR3 DNA: TGTGCCAGCTCACCTGTAGACAGACAAGCTTTCTTT. This sequence encodes CASSPVDRQAFF.

This sequence joins TRBV3-1 (or the pseudogene TRBV3-2) and TRBJ2-3; 8 nucleotides agree with TRBD2. Germline-derived CDR1 and CDR2 are LGHDT and YNNKEL (reference sequence). With 6 bases clipped from V and 1 base from J, the junction kept 3 bases outside the gene matches. The CDR3 sequence is 14 residues long. The CDR3 bases are TGTGCCAGCAGACTTAGCGGGGGCACAGATACGCAGTATTTT. It specifies CASRLSGGTDTQYF.